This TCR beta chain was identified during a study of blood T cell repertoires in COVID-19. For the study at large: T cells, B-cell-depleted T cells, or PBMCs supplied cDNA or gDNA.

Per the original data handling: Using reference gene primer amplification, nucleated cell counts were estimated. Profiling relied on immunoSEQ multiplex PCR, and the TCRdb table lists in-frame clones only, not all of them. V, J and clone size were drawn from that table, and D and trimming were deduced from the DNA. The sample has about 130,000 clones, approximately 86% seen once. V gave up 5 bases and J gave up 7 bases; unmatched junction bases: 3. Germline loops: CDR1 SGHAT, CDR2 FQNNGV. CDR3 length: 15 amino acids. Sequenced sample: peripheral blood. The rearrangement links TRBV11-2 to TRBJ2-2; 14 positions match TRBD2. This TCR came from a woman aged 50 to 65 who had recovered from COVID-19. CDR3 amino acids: CASSGLAGGSGELFF. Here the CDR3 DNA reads TGTGCCAGCAGCGGACTAGCGGGAGGTAGCGGGGAGCTGTTTTTT. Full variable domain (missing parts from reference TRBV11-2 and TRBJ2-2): EAGVAQSPRYKIIEKRQSVAFWCNPISGHATLYWYQQILGQGPKLLIQFQNNGVVDDSQLPKDRFSAERLKGVDSTLKIQPAKLEDSAVYLCASSGLAGGSGELFFGEGSRLTVL.